Below are 21 T cell receptor beta chains sequenced from a single sample in a study of CD8+ T cells in alopecia areata. Indicated treatment: oral pan-JAK inhibitor, 5-10 mg twice daily. As the sequencing template, cDNA was produced by extracting RNA and reverse transcribing it. Clones were read by immunoSEQ multiplex PCR, and TCRdb kept only the in-frame ones, dropping some. Found here are about 150,000 clones, around 50% of them singletons; the top ten hold roughly 15%. Sequenced material: CD8+ T cells sorted from blood, taken at week 4, from a patient treated with tofacitinib. These receptors were taken from a human donor with alopecia areata.

Concerning this clone itself: A junction end diverges from the germline sequence, so it may reflect a read error. The rearrangement links TRBV11-2 to TRBJ1-2, with TRBD1 matching over 7 bases. CDR3 length: 14 amino acids. Germline CDR1 and CDR2: SGHAT and FQNNGV. CDR3 protein: CASSPQGPNYDYTF. CDR3 nucleotides: TGTGCCAGCAGCCCACAGGGGCCTAACTATGACTACACCTTC. Combining the CDR3 with reference TRBV11-2 and TRBJ1-2 gives the whole variable domain EAGVAQSPRYKIIEKRQSVAFWCNPISGHATLYWYQQILGQGPKLLIQFQNNGVVDDSQLPKDRFSAERLKGVDSTLKIQPAKLEDSAVYLCASSPQGPNYDYTFGSGTRLTVV.

This clone was found many times. This rearrangement joins TRBV11-2 to TRBJ2-7; a weak D match, TRBD1 (6 bases). The CDR3 is 14 amino acids. Trimming left V 1 base short and J 2 bases short, with 9 bases between. Germline CDR1 is SGHAT and CDR2 is FQNNGV. CDR3 bases: TGTGCCAGCAGCTTAGTGACAGGAGCCTACGAGCAGTACTTC. Translation: CASSLVTGAYEQYF.

This sequence joins TRBV7-6 and TRBJ2-6; D ambiguous. The V end lost 1 base, the J end lost 2 bases, and 6 bases lay between the germline ends. The CDR3 has 15 amino acids. Per germline, CDR1 SGHVS and CDR2 FNYEAQ. The chain's CDR3 is CASSLDLAGANVLTF. CDR3 nucleotide sequence: TGTGCCAGCAGCTTAGACCTTGCTGGGGCCAACGTCCTGACTTTC.

The chain combines TRBV27 with TRBJ2-3, with 10 bases identical to TRBD1. Germline CDR1 is MNHEY and CDR2 is SMNVEV (reference sequence). Trimming cost V 4 bases and J 6 bases; bases outside gene matches: 4. The CDR3 runs 14 residues. For the CDR3, the DNA is TGTGCCAGCAGTTACGGGACAGGGGACGATACGCAGTATTTT. The encoded protein is CASSYGTGDDTQYF.

This clone was found once. This chain joins TRBV27 and TRBJ2-7; 9 positions match TRBD1. The CDR3 has 14 amino acids. V lost 6 bases, J lost 4 bases, and 7 bases stayed unmatched. Germline V gene lookup returns CDR1 MNHEY and CDR2 SMNVEV (reference sequence). CDR3 residues: CASRPGQGHYEQYF. The CDR3 region has the DNA TGTGCCAGCAGACCGGGACAGGGCCATTACGAGCAGTACTTC.

The table lists this clone with a few counts. This chain uses TRBV29-1 with TRBJ1-5, with unresolved D. Per germline, CDR1 SQVTM and CDR2 ANQGSEA. This CDR3 region has 13 residues. Trimming shortened V by 7 bases and J by 2 bases, and 12 bases separated the two germline ends. The CDR3 nucleotides are TGCAGCGCCACAACTGTGGGCAATCAGCCCCAGCATTTT. Protein product: CSATTVGNQPQHF.

This clone was picked up one time. The CDR3 nucleotides read TGTGCCTGGGAACCTGGGGGCCCCTATGGCTACACCTTC. The encoded protein is CAWEPGGPYGYTF. The chain combines TRBV30 with TRBJ1-2; tentative D call: TRBD1 (6 bases). Germline V gene sequence: CDR1 GTSNPN, CDR2 SVGIG (reference sequence). The CDR3 runs 13 residues. V gave up 5 bases and J gave up 4 bases, with 14 bases separating them.

This sequence joins TRBV7-9 and TRBJ2-1; 9 bases map to TRBD2. This CDR3 spans 15 amino acids. Germline CDR1 and CDR2: SEHNR and FQNEAQ (reference sequence). The ends lost 5 bases at V and 8 bases at J; junction bases unmatched: 10. CDR3: CASSPGTSRGDEQFF. CDR3 coding DNA: TGTGCCAGCAGCCCCGGGACTAGCCGGGGCGATGAGCAGTTCTTC.

Of note for this clone: It may be a read error: a sequence one base away is much more abundant. This chain links TRBV6-5 with TRBJ2-6; D gene ambiguous. Germline V gene data show CDR1 as MNHEY and CDR2 as SVGAGI. V was cut by 5 bases and J by 0 bases, with 5 bases left in between. CDR3 length: 14 residues. Written as DNA, the CDR3 is TGTGCCAGCAGTGAAAACTCTGGGGCCAACGTCCTGACTTTC. This sequence encodes CASSENSGANVLTF.

The gene calls are TRBV27 and TRBJ1-1; the D gene is possibly TRBD1 (6 bases). Trimming pared 5 bases from V and 4 bases from J, leaving 20 bases between. CDR1 MNHEY and CDR2 SMNVEV come from the germline V gene (reference sequence). CDR3 length equals 16 residues. Here the CDR3 DNA reads TGTGCCAGCAGTCCGCCACCCAGGGGAGGCGGCACTGAAGCTTTCTTT. As protein: CASSPPPRGGGTEAFF.

In its sample, this clone was seen a few times. J is TRBJ1-2 and V is TRBV29-1, with 7 bases aligning to TRBD1. The CDR3 sequence is 17 residues long. In germline, CDR1 is SQVTM, CDR2 ANQGSEA. V shed 3 bases and J 2 bases; nucleotides not matched to a gene: 15. CDR3 coding DNA: TGCAGCGTTGATCGGGTAGGGGGCGCGGCCATAAACTATGGCTACACCTTC. Protein: CSVDRVGGAAINYGYTF.

CDR3 residues: CASSEYRSYGYTF. The CDR3, as DNA: TGTGCCAGCAGTGAATACAGAAGCTATGGCTACACCTTC. J is TRBJ1-2 and V is TRBV25-1; no firm D call. V dropped 0 bases and J dropped 4 bases, with 6 bases sitting between them. The germline gives CDR1 MGHDK, CDR2 SYGVNS. CDR3 length equals 13 residues.

This clone was recorded a few times. This sequence joins TRBV4-1 and TRBJ2-1, with unresolved D. Germline loops: CDR1 MGHRA, CDR2 YSYEKL. V dropped 0 bases and J dropped 1 base, with 1 base sitting between them. CDR3 size: 13 residues. The CDR3 nucleotides are TGCGCCAGCAGCCAAGAATCCTACAATGAGCAGTTCTTC. Its protein is CASSQESYNEQFF.

V gene TRBV14 combines with J gene TRBJ2-3; D is perhaps TRBD1 or TRBD2 (6 bases each). Germline CDR1 is SGHDN and CDR2 is FVKESK. The ends were cut back, 2 bases at V and 6 bases at J, with 15 bases in the middle. The CDR3 is 15 residues long. CDR3 in DNA: TGTGCCAGCAGCCAATACCGGGGGCTCACTGATACGCAGTATTTT. As protein: CASSQYRGLTDTQYF. The complete variable domain, with remaining parts taken from reference TRBV14 and TRBJ2-3, reads EAGVTQFPSHSVIEKGQTVTLRCDPISGHDNLYWYRRVMGKEIKFLLHFVKESKQDESGMPNNRFLAERTGGTYSTLKVQPAELEDSGVYFCASSQYRGLTDTQYFGPGTRLTVL.

The chain couples TRBV15 to TRBJ2-4; D not resolved. Germline-derived CDR1 and CDR2 are LNHNV and YYDKDF (reference sequence). The CDR3 contains 17 residues. V lost 3 bases and J 0 bases, leaving 15 bases between the germline ends. The CDR3 reads CATSSVEDALAKNIQYF. CDR3 bases: TGTGCCACCAGCAGTGTAGAGGACGCACTAGCCAAAAACATTCAGTACTTC.

This clone was seen a handful of times. CDR3 residues: CSVDDLSGGLHEQYF. The DNA for the CDR3 is TGCAGCGTTGATGACCTCTCCGGGGGTTTACACGAGCAGTACTTC. The chain carries TRBV29-1 and TRBJ2-7; D is possibly TRBD2 (6 bases). Deletions cut 3 bases from V and 5 bases from J, with 20 bases between. The CDR3 length is 15 residues. The germline V gene has CDR1 SQVTM and CDR2 ANQGSEA.

The chain has TRBV6-5 and TRBJ2-7; D could derive from TRBD1 or TRBD2 (6 bases each). The CDR3 is made up of 13 amino acids. Germline assignment: CDR1 MNHEY and CDR2 SVGAGI. Trimming took off 6 bases at V and 6 bases at J, with 15 bases between the two ends. The CDR3 DNA reads as TGTGCCAGCAGCCTTGGGGGGCCGGGCGAGCAGTACTTC. This encodes CASSLGGPGEQYF.

J is TRBJ1-5 and V is TRBV4-1; 8 bases fit TRBD1. After removal of 4 bases from V and 4 bases from J, the junction contained 3 bases not matched to a gene. This CDR3 is built from 14 residues. CDR1 and CDR2 from the germline V gene are MGHRA and YSYEKL. The CDR3 protein is CASSPRQGNQPQHF. The CDR3 DNA reads as TGCGCCAGCAGCCCTAGACAGGGGAATCAGCCCCAGCATTTT.

This chain links TRBV13 with TRBJ1-1, with TRBD1 identical over 8 bases. This CDR3 contains 14 residues. The V gene's germline CDR1 is PRHDT and CDR2 FYEKMQ (reference sequence). V trimming: 5 bases; J trimming: 4 bases; junction bases outside the gene matches: 6. This chain's CDR3 is CASSTGTGTTEAFF. In DNA form, the CDR3 reads TGTGCCAGCAGCACCGGGACAGGTACCACTGAAGCTTTCTTT. The complete variable domain, with remaining parts taken from reference TRBV13 and TRBJ1-1, reads AAGVIQSPRHLIKEKRETATLKCYPIPRHDTVYWYQQGPGQDPQFLISFYEKMQSDKGSIPDRFSAQQFSDYHSELNMSSLELGDSALYFCASSTGTGTTEAFFGQGTRLTVV.

The chain recombines TRBV30 with TRBJ1-5, with D unresolved. Trimming took 2 bases from V and 2 from J, leaving 13 bases between them. Germline V CDR1 and CDR2: GTSNPN, SVGIG (reference sequence). The CDR3 totals 15 residues. For the CDR3, the DNA is TGTGCCTGGAGTTCCGAGGTTTTTGGCAATCAGCCCCAGCATTTT. Amino acids: CAWSSEVFGNQPQHF.

The V gene is TRBV30, the J gene TRBJ2-7, with D perhaps assigned TRBD1 or TRBD2 (5 bases each). This CDR3 is built from 12 residues. Germline lookup yields CDR1 GTSNPN and CDR2 SVGIG (reference sequence). V shed 0 bases and J shed 5 bases, with 8 bases lying between them. Written as DNA, the CDR3 is TGTGCCTGGAGTGTAATGGGGGACGAGCAGTACTTC. This translates into CAWSVMGDEQYF.